The 19 T cell receptor beta chains given below trace back to one sample, sequenced in a study of human T cells and chemical hapten exposure. Each CDR3 protein is one row after TCRdb ran MiXCR on the RACE reads. Among about 15,000 distinct CDR3 sequences listed, roughly 15% were seen once. The time point denotes: patch test 1, 2 weeks after DPC sensitization. As for treatment: therapeutic diphenylcyclopropenone sensitization with weekly scalp DPC. Here the sequenced sample was whole blood, taken in connection with sensitization to the hapten diphenylcyclopropenone (DPC). These receptors were taken from a woman in her twenties or thirties with alopecia areata. Some clones in this sample may be carry-over from other donors' samples.

Remarks on this clonotype: A clone one base away is much larger, so this may be a read error. The chain employs TRBV5-1 and TRBJ2-1; D gene unclear. The CDR3 sequence is 14 residues long. Per germline, CDR1 SGHRS and CDR2 YFSETQ. CDR3 DNA sequence: TGCGCCAGCAGCCCGGGCTCAACCTACAATGAGCGGTTCTTC. Its translation is CASSPGSTYNERFF.

By proportion, this clonotype is medium-sized (0.01 to 0.1%). The V gene is TRBV29-1, the J gene TRBJ1-2; D gene ambiguous. CDR3 length equals 12 residues. CDR1 SQVTM and CDR2 ANQGSEA come from the germline V gene. V was shortened by 0 bases and J by 5 bases, with 7 bases between the two germline ends. CDR3 amino acids: CSVEDRGYGYTF. The CDR3 nucleotides are TGCAGCGTTGAAGATCGGGGTTATGGCTACACCTTC.

This clonotype showed up many times. This chain joins TRBV19 and TRBJ2-1; 15 bases fit TRBD2. The CDR3 contains 16 residues. Germline-derived CDR1 and CDR2 are LNHDA and SQIVND (reference sequence). V shed 7 bases, J shed 9 bases, and the junction held 10 bases outside the gene matches. CDR3 in DNA: TGTGCCAGTACCCTCGGGACTAGCGGGAGGTTAGGTGAGCAGTTCTTC. It translates to CASTLGTSGRLGEQFF.

V gene TRBV12-3 or TRBV12-4 combines with J gene TRBJ1-2; D perhaps matches TRBD1 (6 bases). The CDR3 is made up of 14 amino acids. Trimming removed 5 bases at V and 7 bases at J, with 17 bases between. The CDR3 is CASSPGHRRGGYTF. The CDR3 DNA sequence: TGTGCCAGCAGTCCGGGACACAGGCGCGGTGGCTACACCTTC.

The J gene is TRBJ2-5, the V gene TRBV24-1; TRBD2 might be the D (6 bases). V lost 9 bases and J lost 2, with 12 bases in between. The CDR3 runs 13 residues. The V gene's germline CDR1 is KGHDR and CDR2 SFDVKD. DNA for the CDR3: TGTGCCACCGCCAAGGAGGGACAAGAGACCCAGTACTTC. Residues: CATAKEGQETQYF.

In its sample, this clonotype is medium-sized. The chain recombines TRBV20-1 with TRBJ2-7; TRBD2 matches at 7 bases. Germline loops: CDR1 DFQATT, CDR2 SNEGSKA (reference sequence). The CDR3 is 14 residues long. CDR3 loop: CRTQDQRGPYEQYV. CDR3 sequence (DNA): TGCAGAACCCAAGACCAGCGGGGACCCTACGAGCAGTACGTC.

At least ten counts were recorded for this clonotype. The chain has TRBV6-6 and TRBJ2-2, with D hard to call. Trimming cost V 2 bases and J 5 bases, with 6 bases left between them. Germline CDR1 reads MNHNY; CDR2 reads SVGAGI (reference sequence). The CDR3 consists of 13 residues. CDR3 sequence: CASSYRGTGELFF. The CDR3 DNA reads as TGTGCCAGCAGTTACCGCGGAACCGGGGAGCTGTTTTTT.

This clonotype was picked up a small number of times. The V call is TRBV6-4, the J call TRBJ2-1; a weak D match, TRBD2 (6 bases). This CDR3 is 14 amino acids long. Per germline, CDR1 MRHNA and CDR2 SNTAGT. Trimming stripped 2 bases from V and 3 bases from J, with 8 bases between. CDR3 bases: TGTGCCAGCAGTGACCCGGACTACTACAATGAGCAGTTCTTC. Protein: CASSDPDYYNEQFF.

By frequency in the sample, this clonotype is medium-sized. The genes are TRBV7-9 and TRBJ2-4; possibly TRBD1 for D (5 bases). The CDR3 is 13 residues long. The germline V and J ends were trimmed by 5 bases and 4 bases, with 9 bases remaining between them. CDR1 SEHNR and CDR2 FQNEAQ come from the germline V gene (reference sequence). Written as DNA, the CDR3 is TGTGCCAGCAGCCCACGACAGAAAAACATTCAGTACTTC. The encoded protein is CASSPRQKNIQYF. The complete variable domain, with remaining parts taken from reference TRBV7-9 and TRBJ2-4, reads DTGVSQNPRHKITKRGQNVTFRCDPISEHNRLYWYRQTLGQGPEFLTYFQNEAQLEKSRLLSDRFSAERPKGSFSTLEIQRTEQGDSAMYLCASSPRQKNIQYFGAGTRLSVL.

This clonotype was recorded many times. The chain carries TRBV20-1 and TRBJ2-3; D might be TRBD2 (5 bases). Germline V gene lookup returns CDR1 DFQATT and CDR2 SNEGSKA (reference sequence). The CDR3 is 14 amino acids. Trimming left V 3 bases short and J 0 bases short, with 10 bases between. Here the CDR3 reads CSARLRGSTDTQYF. The DNA for the CDR3 is TGCAGTGCTAGGCTACGCGGGAGCACAGATACGCAGTATTTT.

This clonotype was counted between two and nine times. The CDR3 loop is CSVFYGLGGLVEQFF. The CDR3 DNA is TGCAGCGTTTTTTATGGCCTAGGAGGGTTGGTTGAGCAGTTCTTC. The chain has TRBV29-1 and TRBJ2-1, with D perhaps TRBD2 (6 bases). This CDR3 has 15 residues. Looked up from germline, CDR1 is SQVTM and CDR2 is ANQGSEA. Trimming took off 5 bases at V and 9 bases at J, with 23 bases between the two ends.

This clonotype is labeled as medium-sized. The V gene is TRBV6-1, the J gene TRBJ1-1; no firm D call. The CDR3 consists of 13 residues. The germline V gene encodes CDR1 MNHNS and CDR2 SASEGT. Trimming cost V 6 bases and J 8 bases, with 16 bases left between them. The CDR3 spells CASRGPIGWEAFF. As DNA, the CDR3 is TGTGCCAGCAGGGGCCCCATTGGGTGGGAAGCTTTCTTT.

The sample holds many counts of this clonotype. The V and J genes are TRBV7-6 and TRBJ2-2; 11 bases are a match to TRBD2. CDR1 and CDR2 (germline): SGHVS, FNYEAQ. The CDR3 spans 17 residues. V shed 5 bases, J shed 6 bases, and the junction held 11 bases outside the gene matches. CDR3 residues: CASSLILAGVGAGELFF. CDR3 bases: TGTGCCAGCAGCCTAATACTAGCGGGAGTAGGAGCCGGGGAGCTGTTTTTT.

The rearrangement uses TRBV20-1 and TRBJ2-3; TRBD2 might be the D (6 bases). Per the germline V gene, CDR1 is DFQATT and CDR2 is SNEGSKA (reference sequence). CDR3 length equals 16 residues. The V end was cut by 0 bases, the J end by 5 bases, with 18 bases between. The DNA of the CDR3 is TGCAGTGCTAGAGATCTCGCGGCGGGAAGGGAAGATACGCAGTATTTT. Residues: CSARDLAAGREDTQYF.

This clonotype was found a few times. The gene calls are TRBV7-2 and TRBJ2-5, with 8 bases fitting TRBD1. From germline, CDR1 is SGHTA and CDR2 FQGNSA. This CDR3 region has 15 residues. V shed 1 base, J shed 2 bases, and the junction held 3 bases outside the gene matches. The DNA for the CDR3 is TGTGCCAGCAGCTTAGGGGACAGGACACAAGAGACCCAGTACTTC. It encodes CASSLGDRTQETQYF.

This clonotype has a count of ten or more. V and J are TRBV27 and TRBJ2-1, with 7 nucleotides matching TRBD1. With 6 bases clipped from V and 9 bases from J, the junction kept 5 bases outside the gene matches. The CDR3 totals 12 residues. Germline CDR1 MNHEY, CDR2 SMNVEV (reference sequence). DNA of the CDR3: TGTGCCAGCAGCCGACAGGGCTCTGAGCAGTTCTTC. Translation gives CASSRQGSEQFF.

V gene TRBV28 combines with J gene TRBJ2-7; no definite D call. CDR1 and CDR2 (germline): MDHEN, SYDVKM. The CDR3 has 11 residues. The V end lost 6 bases, the J end lost 4 bases, and 7 bases lay between the germline ends. CDR3 nucleotide sequence: TGTGCCAGCAGCTGGACGTACGAGCAGTACGTC. This codes for CASSWTYEQYV.

This clonotype ranks as medium-sized. The genes are TRBV6-6 and TRBJ2-2; the D gene is possibly TRBD1 (6 bases). Per germline, CDR1 MNHNY and CDR2 SVGAGI (reference sequence). The CDR3 runs to 15 residues. Deletions cut 5 bases from V and 0 bases from J, with 10 bases between. This chain's CDR3 is CASSPRGPNTGELFF. For the CDR3, the DNA is TGTGCCAGCAGTCCCAGGGGTCCGAACACCGGGGAGCTGTTTTTT.

The rearrangement links TRBV2 to TRBJ2-2; D might be TRBD2 (5 bases). The CDR3 totals 17 residues. In germline, CDR1 is SNHLY, CDR2 FYNNEI. The V gene lost 6 bases and the J gene lost 5 bases, with 22 bases spanning the gap. The CDR3 DNA reads as TGTGCCAGCAGCCCAGGACTCTTTGGGAGAGATACCGGGGAGCTGTTTTTT. Its protein product is CASSPGLFGRDTGELFF.